Shown below are 26 T cell receptor beta chains from a single sample sequenced in a study of human T cells and chemical hapten exposure. Time point denoted: pre-sensitization, week 0. Treatment in this sample: therapeutic diphenylcyclopropenone sensitization with weekly scalp DPC. TCRdb independently ran MiXCR on the RACE reads; one entry per CDR3 protein. Among around 350,000 distinct CDR3 sequences, around 5.5% were seen once, and the ten largest hold under 9.5%. The sequences come from whole blood, collected in connection with sensitization to the hapten diphenylcyclopropenone (DPC). These receptors originate from a woman aged 18-35 years with alopecia areata. Some clones in this sample may be carry-over from other donors' samples.

This clonotype turned up a few times. The chain uses TRBV5-1 and TRBJ2-2; D uncertain. Germline lookup yields CDR1 SGHRS and CDR2 YFSETQ. The CDR3 has 15 residues. V was cut by 0 bases and J by 6 bases, with 12 bases left in between. The CDR3: CASSLGATGAGELFF. In DNA form, the CDR3 reads TGCGCCAGCAGCTTGGGGGCCACGGGTGCCGGGGAGCTGTTTTTT.

DNA for the CDR3: TGTGCCAGCAGTTTGGTAGACAAAAACATTCAGTACTTC. The encoded protein is CASSLVDKNIQYF. The rearrangement links TRBV28 to TRBJ2-4; D is undetermined. This CDR3 is 13 amino acids long. The germline V gene has CDR1 MDHEN and CDR2 SYDVKM. V lost 3 bases, J lost 3 bases, and 6 bases lay in between. The complete variable domain, with remaining parts taken from reference TRBV28 and TRBJ2-4, reads DVKVTQSSRYLVKRTGEKVFLECVQDMDHENMFWYRQDPGLGLRLIYFSYDVKMKEKGDIPEGYSVSREKKERFSLILESASTNQTSMYLCASSLVDKNIQYFGAGTRLSVL.

This clonotype was counted at least ten times. The rearrangement uses TRBV18 and TRBJ2-2, with a possible D match to TRBD2 (7 bases). Germline V gene data show CDR1 as KGHSH and CDR2 as LQKENI. This CDR3 contains 17 residues. V was pared by 3 bases and J by 0 bases, with 14 bases between. CDR3 sequence: CASSPGGGYANTGELFF. The CDR3 region has the DNA TGTGCCAGCTCACCGGGCGGGGGCTACGCGAACACCGGGGAGCTGTTTTTT.

As for this clonotype: Since a much larger clone is just one base distant, this may be a read error. The CDR3 reads CASSQDTENTEAFF. CDR3 coding DNA: TGTGCCAGCAGCCAAGACACCGAGAACACTGAAGCTTTCTTT. This sequence joins TRBV3-1 and TRBJ1-1; D remains unclear. This CDR3 has 14 amino acids. V dropped 0 bases and J dropped 1 base, with 6 bases sitting between them. Germline CDR1 reads LGHDT; CDR2 reads YNNKEL (reference sequence).

In this sample, this clonotype turned up a few times. The V call is TRBV15, the J call TRBJ1-2; TRBD1 might be the D (5 bases). The CDR3 covers 14 residues. Trimming removed 0 bases at V and 6 bases at J, with 11 bases between. The germline V gene has CDR1 LNHNV and CDR2 YYDKDF (reference sequence). This CDR3 is CATSREGRGDGYTF. For the CDR3, the DNA is TGTGCCACCAGCAGAGAGGGCCGGGGGGATGGCTACACCTTC.

This chain uses TRBV6-2 or TRBV6-3 with TRBJ1-2, with 11 bases identical to TRBD1. V lost 4 bases to trimming and J lost 4 bases; unmatched junction nucleotides: 5. The germline V gene has CDR1 MNHEY and CDR2 SVGEGT. The CDR3 consists of 15 residues. Here the CDR3 DNA reads TGTGCCAGCAGTTCACCCGGGACAGGGGGCTATGGCTACACCTTC. It yields the protein CASSSPGTGGYGYTF.

V usage is TRBV10-3 and J usage is TRBJ2-1, with 10 bases fitting TRBD1. V dropped 6 bases and J dropped 15; count of bases not matched to a gene: 5. The CDR3 spans 11 residues. The germline gives CDR1 ENHRY, CDR2 SYGVKD. DNA of the CDR3: TGTGCCATCAGGGACAGGGGGGGTCTGTTCTTC. Its translation is CAIRDRGGLFF.

The chain joins TRBV6-1 to TRBJ2-7; 7 nucleotides match TRBD1. The CDR3 has 14 residues. CDR1 is MNHNS, CDR2 SASEGT, per germline. Unmatched junction bases numbered 7, after V lost 2 bases and J lost 6 bases. The CDR3 here is CASSERLQGIEQYF. The DNA for the CDR3 is TGTGCCAGCAGTGAAAGATTACAGGGGATCGAGCAGTACTTC.

The V and J genes are TRBV4-3 and TRBJ1-2; 8 bases match TRBD1. V shed 4 bases and J 5 bases; nucleotides not matched to a gene: 3. The germline V gene has CDR1 LGHNA and CDR2 YSLEER. CDR3 size: 13 residues. In DNA, the CDR3 is TGCGCCAGCAGCCGGGGACAGGCATATGGCTACACCTTC. It yields the protein CASSRGQAYGYTF.

The V call is TRBV5-6, the J call TRBJ2-1, with 9 bases lining up with TRBD1. After removal of 3 bases from V and 5 bases from J, the junction contained 3 bases not matched to a gene. The CDR3 totals 14 residues. The germline V gene encodes CDR1 SGHDT and CDR2 YYEEEE. CDR3 loop: CASSYGTGHNEQFF. The CDR3 bases are TGTGCCAGCAGCTACGGGACAGGGCACAATGAGCAGTTCTTC.

The sample holds many counts of this clonotype. The rearrangement links TRBV6-6 to TRBJ2-3, with 8 positions matching TRBD2. This CDR3 is built from 18 residues. The V and J ends lost 2 bases and 0 bases, in that order; junction bases with no gene match: 10. CDR1 and CDR2 from the germline V gene are MNHNY and SVGAGI (reference sequence). The CDR3 sequence: CASSYGVLAGSSTDTQYF. The CDR3 DNA reads TGTGCCAGCAGTTACGGAGTCTTAGCGGGGTCTAGCACAGATACGCAGTATTTT.

The rearrangement joins TRBV19 to TRBJ2-1; perhaps TRBD2 as D (5 bases). From germline, CDR1 is LNHDA and CDR2 SQIVND (reference sequence). Deletions cut 1 base from V and 7 bases from J, with 20 bases between. CDR3 length: 17 residues. The CDR3 reads CASSIARSHKRRNEQFF. As DNA, the CDR3 is TGTGCCAGTAGTATAGCTCGCTCCCATAAGAGGAGGAATGAGCAGTTCTTC.

This clonotype was counted a few times. The rearrangement uses TRBV7-3 and TRBJ2-5, with 9 nucleotides matching TRBD1. The CDR3 has 16 amino acids. J lost 5 bases, V lost 3 bases, and 10 bases had no gene match. The germline gives CDR1 SGHTA, CDR2 FQGTGA. The CDR3 loop is CASSFLGTGRGETQYF. CDR3 nucleotides: TGTGCCAGCAGCTTCTTGGGGACAGGGAGGGGCGAGACCCAGTACTTC.

This clonotype has only a few counts. This sequence joins TRBV18 and TRBJ2-3, with D maybe TRBD2 (5 bases). Trimming removed 2 bases from V and 2 bases from J, with 11 bases in between. CDR1 and CDR2 from the germline V gene are KGHSH and LQKENI. The CDR3 sequence is 15 residues long. Here the CDR3 DNA reads TGTGCCAGCTCACCAAGACTAACCGACACAGATACGCAGTATTTT. Residues: CASSPRLTDTDTQYF.

This clonotype was observed many times. The genes are TRBV15 and TRBJ2-7; D may correspond to TRBD1 or TRBD2 (5 bases each). The V and J ends lost 4 bases and 1 base respectively, with 8 bases between them. The germline gives CDR1 LNHNV, CDR2 YYDKDF (reference sequence). The CDR3 contains 13 residues. CDR3 sequence: CATSTGRSYEQYF. CDR3 in DNA: TGTGCCACCAGCACGGGGCGTTCCTACGAGCAGTACTTC.

In this sample, this clonotype turned up many times. This chain links TRBV6-2 or TRBV6-3 with TRBJ1-1, with D unclear. Per the germline V gene, CDR1 is MNHEY and CDR2 is SVGEGT. This CDR3 is 15 amino acids long. Trimming pared 7 bases from V and 6 bases from J, leaving 21 bases between. The DNA for the CDR3 is TGTGCCAGCAAACATGGGGTGGACCGTGCCTCTGAAGCTTTCTTT. Translated, it gives CASKHGVDRASEAFF.

The rearrangement uses TRBV12-3 or TRBV12-4 and TRBJ2-7; no clear D. This CDR3 is 14 amino acids long. Trimming left V 2 bases short and J 2 bases short, with 10 bases between. The CDR3 coding sequence is TGTGCCAGCAGTTTATACGAATACACCTACGAGCAGTACTTC. Amino acids: CASSLYEYTYEQYF.

Comment on this clonotype: At one boundary the junction diverges from the germline segment, which might be a read error. The rearrangement uses TRBV2 and TRBJ1-1, with a tentative D call TRBD1 (5 bases). Germline V gene lookup returns CDR1 SNHLY and CDR2 FYNNEI. The CDR3 loop spans 18 amino acids. CDR3: CASSIPQSGLWEDTVAFF. The CDR3 DNA follows: TGTGCCAGCTCAATACCCCAGTCCGGACTTTGGGAGGACACTGTAGCTTTCTTT.

This clonotype was counted between two and nine times. The chain has TRBV27 and TRBJ1-5; TRBD1 might be the D (5 bases). With 2 bases removed from V and 0 bases from J, the gap between germline ends came to 11 bases. The CDR3 extends over 16 amino acids. Germline V lookup: CDR1 MNHEY, CDR2 SMNVEV (reference sequence). CDR3 residues: CASSLRSGFSNQPQHF. The CDR3 nucleotides read TGTGCCAGCAGTTTACGGTCAGGGTTTAGCAATCAGCCCCAGCATTTT.

The chain recombines TRBV20-1 with TRBJ1-1, with a tentative D call TRBD1 (5 bases). The CDR3 totals 14 residues. CDR1 and CDR2 (germline): DFQATT, SNEGSKA (reference sequence). Trimming took off 5 bases at V and 2 bases at J, with 15 bases between the two ends. The CDR3 spells CSAGETVFNTEAFF. DNA of the CDR3: TGCAGTGCTGGGGAGACAGTTTTCAACACTGAAGCTTTCTTT.

This clonotype was seen at least ten times. This rearrangement joins TRBV4-3 to TRBJ2-2; D may correspond to TRBD1 or TRBD2 (6 bases each). This CDR3 is 17 amino acids long. CDR1 LGHNA and CDR2 YSLEER come from the germline V gene. Trimming took off 0 bases at V and 5 bases at J, with 16 bases between the two ends. The CDR3 DNA follows: TGCGCCAGCAGCCAAGATTTAGCCAGGGGAGGTACCGGGGAGCTGTTTTTT. Its translation is CASSQDLARGGTGELFF.

This clonotype has just a few counts. V is TRBV6-2 or TRBV6-3 and J is TRBJ2-3; 11 bases are shared with TRBD1. The ends lost 5 bases at V and 4 bases at J; junction bases unmatched: 2. From germline, CDR1 is MNHEY and CDR2 SVGEGT. The CDR3 extends over 14 amino acids. The CDR3 coding sequence is TGTGCCAGCAGTGGACAGGGGGCCCCAGATACGCAGTATTTT. It yields the protein CASSGQGAPDTQYF.

This clonotype occurred many times. This chain links TRBV5-1 with TRBJ2-3, with 8 bases fitting TRBD1. The CDR3 contains 15 residues. V lost 5 bases to trimming and J lost 4 bases; unmatched junction nucleotides: 9. Germline values: CDR1 SGHRS, CDR2 YFSETQ. CDR3 loop: CASRMTGAQADTQYF. The CDR3 nucleotides read TGCGCCAGCAGAATGACAGGGGCCCAGGCAGATACGCAGTATTTT. Drawing the rest from reference TRBV5-1 and TRBJ2-3, the complete variable domain is KAGVTQTPRYLIKTRGQQVTLSCSPISGHRSVSWYQQTPGQGLQFLFEYFSETQRNKGNFPGRFSGRQFSNSRSEMNVSTLELGDSALYLCASRMTGAQADTQYFGPGTRLTVL.

This clonotype was recorded a few times. The chain recombines TRBV12-3 or TRBV12-4 with TRBJ2-7; 7 nucleotides match TRBD1. The V gene end was trimmed by 5 bases and the J gene end by 5 bases; junction bases not matched to a gene: 3. This CDR3 is built from 12 residues. The CDR3 region has the DNA TGTGCCAGCAGTGAACAGGGGCACGAGCAGTACTTC. This encodes CASSEQGHEQYF.

This clonotype was counted many times. Here the CDR3 reads CSARVSEASEQYF. The CDR3 DNA sequence: TGCAGTGCTAGAGTCTCGGAAGCTAGCGAGCAGTACTTC. The rearrangement uses TRBV20-1 and TRBJ2-7; D not resolved. The V gene lost 1 base and the J gene lost 6 bases, with 13 bases spanning the gap. Looked up from germline, CDR1 is DFQATT and CDR2 is SNEGSKA (reference sequence). The CDR3 consists of 13 residues.

The chain carries TRBV18 and TRBJ2-2, with TRBD1 matching 10 bases. The V gene end was trimmed by 8 bases and the J gene end by 4 bases; junction bases not matched to a gene: 4. In germline, CDR1 is KGHSH, CDR2 LQKENI. This CDR3 is built from 14 residues. The CDR3 DNA is TGTGCCAGCCCCCGGGACAGGGGCACCGGGGAGCTGTTTTTT. It is translated as CASPRDRGTGELFF.